These 29 T cell receptor beta chains originate from one sample sequenced in a study of CD8 T cells in Susac syndrome. RNA, at roughly 0.5 to 1 ug, was reverse transcribed with random hexamers. TCRdb ran MiXCR on the immunoSEQ multiplex PCR reads and lists one entry per CDR3 protein. Among some 260,000 distinct CDR3 sequences, approximately 81% were seen once, and the ten largest hold over 0.095%. Sequenced: CD8+ T cells from PBMCs. All receptors come from a human donor with multiple sclerosis.

The chain employs TRBV6-2 or TRBV6-3 and TRBJ2-1; 8 bases fit TRBD2. CDR3 size: 15 residues. Germline CDR1 is MNHEY and CDR2 is SVGEGT. V dropped 5 bases and J dropped 6; count of bases not matched to a gene: 9. The CDR3: CASSPGLAWANEQFF. The CDR3 DNA follows: TGTGCCAGCAGTCCTGGACTAGCTTGGGCCAATGAGCAGTTCTTC.

The J gene is TRBJ2-5, the V gene TRBV19; D possibly corresponds to TRBD2 (6 bases). Looked up from germline, CDR1 is LNHDA and CDR2 is SQIVND (reference sequence). V was trimmed by 5 bases and J by 5 bases, leaving 12 bases between them. This CDR3 is built from 13 residues. CDR3 amino acids: CASSSPGGETQYF. In DNA, the CDR3 is TGTGCCAGTAGTTCCCCAGGAGGGGAGACCCAGTACTTC.

The gene calls are TRBV20-1 and TRBJ1-1, with TRBD1 matching 8 bases. With V trimmed by 1 base and J by 1 base, 5 bases remained unmatched. This CDR3 has 15 residues. Germline lookup yields CDR1 DFQATT and CDR2 SNEGSKA (reference sequence). CDR3 in DNA: TGCAGTGCTAGAGCGGGGACAGGTAAGAACACTGAAGCTTTCTTT. This encodes CSARAGTGKNTEAFF.

The V call is TRBV19, the J call TRBJ2-7; 12 nucleotides line up with TRBD1. Germline V gene lookup returns CDR1 LNHDA and CDR2 SQIVND (reference sequence). This CDR3 is built from 15 residues. The V and J ends lost 5 bases and 4 bases, in that order; junction bases with no gene match: 6. The CDR3 nucleotides read TGTGCCAGTAGTCCTGGGACAGGGGGCCCGTACGAGCAGTACTTC. This encodes CASSPGTGGPYEQYF. The full variable domain, in which reference TRBV19 and TRBJ2-7 provide the parts outside the CDR3, is DGGITQSPKYLFRKEGQNVTLSCEQNLNHDAMYWYRQDPGQGLRLIYYSQIVNDFQKGDIAEGYSVSREKKESFPLTVTSAQKNPTAFYLCASSPGTGGPYEQYFGPGTRLTVT.

The V and J genes are TRBV11-2 and TRBJ2-1; TRBD2 agrees at 11 bases. The CDR3 sequence is 17 residues long. J gave up 4 bases and V 5 bases, and 10 bases lay outside the gene matches. CDR1 and CDR2 from the germline V gene are SGHAT and FQNNGV. This CDR3 is CASSPRLAGLIYNEQFF. DNA for the CDR3: TGTGCCAGCAGCCCTCGACTAGCGGGGTTGATATACAATGAGCAGTTCTTC.

V usage is TRBV3-1 and J usage is TRBJ2-5; D perhaps matches TRBD1 (5 bases). V was shortened by 0 bases and J by 2 bases, with 10 bases between the two germline ends. CDR1 and CDR2 from the germline V gene are LGHDT and YNNKEL (reference sequence). CDR3 size: 15 residues. The CDR3 nucleotides are TGTGCCAGCAGCCAAGACGGCAGGGCTCAAGAGACCCAGTACTTC. It encodes CASSQDGRAQETQYF.

The chain employs TRBV13 and TRBJ1-4; D unresolved. The CDR3 length is 14 residues. V was cut by 2 bases and J by 3 bases, with 7 bases left in between. From germline, CDR1 is PRHDT and CDR2 FYEKMQ (reference sequence). CDR3 DNA: TGTGCCAGCAGCTTAAGGACCCCTAATGAAAAACTGTTTTTT. Translated: CASSLRTPNEKLFF.

The rearrangement links TRBV20-1 to TRBJ1-1; D may be TRBD1 (5 bases). The V gene lost 5 bases and the J gene lost 6 bases, with 10 bases spanning the gap. This CDR3 has 11 amino acids. Germline values: CDR1 DFQATT, CDR2 SNEGSKA (reference sequence). The CDR3 spells CSARRESEAFF. In DNA form, the CDR3 reads TGCAGTGCTCGCAGGGAATCTGAAGCTTTCTTT.

Worth noting for this clonotype: At one end, the junction sequence differs from germline, possibly due to a read error. The V gene is TRBV4-1, the J gene TRBJ2-7, with D possibly matching TRBD1 (6 bases). The germline CDR1 and CDR2 sequences are MGHRA and YSYEKL. The CDR3 length is 13 residues. CDR3 sequence (DNA): TGCGCCAGCGGCCAAGGGACAAAATACGAGCAGTACTTC. This translates into CASGQGTKYEQYF.

The rearrangement uses TRBV6-2 or TRBV6-3 and TRBJ1-2; D is possibly TRBD1 (5 bases). V lost 8 bases and J 2 bases, leaving 18 bases between the germline ends. Germline assignment: CDR1 MNHEY and CDR2 SVGEGT. The CDR3 extends over 15 amino acids. CDR3 in amino acids: CASLTTGTGNYGYTF. CDR3 DNA sequence: TGTGCCAGCTTGACCACCGGGACGGGAAACTATGGCTACACCTTC.

This sequence joins TRBV27 and TRBJ1-2; D is undetermined. Deletions cut 0 bases from V and 3 bases from J, with 8 bases between. This CDR3 comprises 14 residues. The V gene's germline CDR1 is MNHEY and CDR2 SMNVEV (reference sequence). The CDR3 region is CASSLSPRDYGYTF. CDR3 nucleotide sequence: TGTGCCAGCAGTTTATCCCCCCGCGACTATGGCTACACCTTC.

This chain joins TRBV12-3 or TRBV12-4 and TRBJ2-1; tentatively, D is TRBD1 (5 bases). The CDR3 length is 14 residues. V lost 6 bases to trimming and J lost 6 bases, with 15 bases between them. The CDR3 loop is CASSLGHTGNEQFF. Here the CDR3 DNA reads TGTGCCAGCAGCCTCGGACACACGGGCAATGAGCAGTTCTTC.

The chain combines TRBV7-9 with TRBJ1-1; D is unresolved. This CDR3 contains 10 residues. Germline V gene data show CDR1 as SEHNR and CDR2 as FQNEAQ (reference sequence). V lost 5 bases and J 11 bases, leaving 9 bases between the germline ends. DNA of the CDR3: TGTGCCAGCAGCCCATTGGGGGCTTTCTTT. This sequence encodes CASSPLGAFF.

The V and J genes are TRBV5-4 and TRBJ2-1; tentative D call: TRBD2 (6 bases). V dropped 3 bases and J dropped 7 bases, with 11 bases sitting between them. Germline CDR1 reads SGHNT; CDR2 reads YYREEE (reference sequence). CDR3 size: 13 residues. For the CDR3, the DNA is TGTGCCAGCAGCTGGGGGGTAACGAATGAGCAGTTCTTC. It is translated as CASSWGVTNEQFF.

The chain links TRBV28 to TRBJ2-3; D perhaps matches TRBD1 (5 bases). The CDR3 loop spans 15 amino acids. Germline lookup yields CDR1 MDHEN and CDR2 SYDVKM. Trimming removed 10 bases from V and 2 bases from J, with 19 bases in between. The CDR3 protein is CATRGGGYVTDTQYF. The CDR3 nucleotides read TGTGCCACAAGGGGCGGCGGTTATGTCACAGATACGCAGTATTTT.

V and J are TRBV10-3 and TRBJ2-7; TRBD2 matches 7 bases. V was clipped by 3 bases and J by 3 bases; unmatched bases: 8. Germline CDR1 is ENHRY and CDR2 is SYGVKD. The CDR3 extends over 15 amino acids. The CDR3 loop is CAISDPAGRVYEQYF. The CDR3 DNA reads as TGTGCCATCAGTGACCCCGCAGGGAGGGTCTACGAGCAGTACTTC.

This sequence joins TRBV7-6 and TRBJ2-2; 11 bases are a match to TRBD2. Germline trimming cut 5 bases from V and 5 bases from J; bases unmatched to any gene: 7. This CDR3 comprises 16 residues. Germline V CDR1 and CDR2: SGHVS, FNYEAQ. The CDR3 spells CASSPGLAGGTGELFF. CDR3 coding DNA: TGTGCCAGCAGCCCCGGACTAGCGGGCGGAACCGGGGAGCTGTTTTTT.

This chain connects TRBV28 to TRBJ2-3; D perhaps matches TRBD2 (6 bases). V was cut by 5 bases and J by 3 bases, with 9 bases left in between. The length of the CDR3 is 13 residues. Per germline, CDR1 MDHEN and CDR2 SYDVKM. As DNA, the CDR3 is TGTGCCAGCAGTGGCGGGATAACAGATACGCAGTATTTT. Protein sequence: CASSGGITDTQYF.

This clonotype occurred once. The chain joins TRBV12-3 or TRBV12-4 to TRBJ2-3, with D tentatively TRBD2 (5 bases). Trimming left V 5 bases short and J 6 bases short, with 15 bases between. The CDR3 totals 14 residues. The CDR3 here is CASSLLRTLDTQYF. DNA of the CDR3: TGTGCCAGCAGTCTACTAAGGACTCTGGATACGCAGTATTTT.

This sequence joins TRBV7-8 and TRBJ2-4; 10 bases line up with TRBD2. CDR3 length: 17 amino acids. Losses at the gene ends were 0 bases for V and 2 bases for J; bases not matched to a gene: 4. Germline CDR1 and CDR2: SGHVS and FQNEAQ. The CDR3 loop reads CASSLALAGESKNIQYF. In DNA, the CDR3 is TGTGCCAGCAGCTTAGCCCTAGCGGGAGAATCCAAAAACATTCAGTACTTC.

The V and J genes are TRBV29-1 and TRBJ1-3; D unclear. The CDR3 is 12 residues long. V was clipped by 1 base and J by 7 bases, with 8 bases between them. The germline V gene encodes CDR1 SQVTM and CDR2 ANQGSEA. This CDR3 is CSVEAGRNTIYF. The DNA for the CDR3 is TGCAGCGTTGAAGCCGGACGGAACACCATATATTTT.

The chain employs TRBV30 and TRBJ2-7; 10 bases fit TRBD2. Germline lookup yields CDR1 GTSNPN and CDR2 SVGIG (reference sequence). This CDR3 comprises 13 residues. Trimming took 5 bases from V and 1 from J; bases not matched to a gene: 2. The CDR3 sequence is CAWRTSGSYEQYF. As DNA, the CDR3 is TGTGCCTGGCGGACTAGCGGATCCTACGAGCAGTACTTC. The full variable domain, completed using reference TRBV30 and TRBJ2-7, is SQTIHQWPATLVQPVGSPLSLECTVEGTSNPNLYWYRQAAGRGLQLLFYSVGIGQISSEVPQNLSASRPQDRQFILSSKKLLLSDSGFYLCAWRTSGSYEQYFGPGTRLTVT.

DNA for the CDR3: TGTGCCAGCATCCCGGGACAGGGGGCTGGCTACACCTTC. Its protein is CASIPGQGAGYTF. The V call is TRBV28, the J call TRBJ1-2, with TRBD1 matching over 12 bases. This CDR3 is built from 13 residues. The V and J ends lost 7 bases and 7 bases, in that order; junction bases with no gene match: 4. CDR1 is MDHEN, CDR2 SYDVKM, per germline.

V is TRBV19 and J is TRBJ1-3, with D perhaps matching TRBD1 (6 bases). V lost 3 bases and J 6 bases, leaving 18 bases between the germline ends. Germline V gives CDR1 LNHDA, CDR2 SQIVND (reference sequence). The CDR3 loop spans 16 amino acids. The CDR3 coding sequence is TGTGCCAGTAGTATCCGGACAGAAGACCCTGAAAACACCATATATTTT. It codes for CASSIRTEDPENTIYF.

The chain combines TRBV4-1 with TRBJ2-1; 8 bases align to TRBD2. From germline, CDR1 is MGHRA and CDR2 YSYEKL. The V and J ends lost 1 base and 7 bases, in that order; junction bases with no gene match: 9. CDR3 length equals 16 residues. The CDR3 loop is CASSQGAAGDGNEQFF. Written as DNA, the CDR3 is TGCGCCAGCAGCCAAGGGGCAGCGGGAGACGGGAATGAGCAGTTCTTC.

The J gene is TRBJ1-2, the V gene TRBV5-6, with D possibly TRBD1 on 6 matching bases. The CDR3 length is 14 residues. CDR1 SGHDT and CDR2 YYEEEE come from the germline V gene. Trimming shortened V by 6 bases and J by 4 bases, and 16 bases separated the two germline ends. CDR3: CASTGVQGIYGYTF. The CDR3 region has the DNA TGTGCCAGCACCGGGGTCCAGGGGATCTATGGCTACACCTTC. The full variable domain, in which reference TRBV5-6 and TRBJ1-2 provide the parts outside the CDR3, is DAGVTQSPTHLIKTRGQQVTLRCSPKSGHDTVSWYQQALGQGPQFIFQYYEEEERQRGNFPDRFSGHQFPNYSSELNVNALLLGDSALYLCASTGVQGIYGYTFGSGTRLTVV.

The gene calls are TRBV5-6 and TRBJ1-3; D ambiguous. The CDR3 runs to 14 residues. CDR1 and CDR2 (germline): SGHDT, YYEEEE. With 0 bases removed from V and 0 bases from J, the gap between germline ends came to 4 bases. The CDR3, as DNA: TGTGCCAGCAGCTTGGGCAACTCTGGAAACACCATATATTTT. Its translation: CASSLGNSGNTIYF.

The rearrangement joins TRBV19 to TRBJ1-4; no clear D gene. The CDR3 has 14 residues. Germline loops: CDR1 LNHDA, CDR2 SQIVND (reference sequence). V was trimmed by 5 bases and J by 7 bases, leaving 14 bases between them. CDR3 residues: CASSPQFGVEKLFF. DNA for the CDR3: TGTGCCAGTAGTCCCCAGTTTGGAGTTGAAAAACTGTTTTTT. Combining the CDR3 with reference TRBV19 and TRBJ1-4 gives the whole variable domain DGGITQSPKYLFRKEGQNVTLSCEQNLNHDAMYWYRQDPGQGLRLIYYSQIVNDFQKGDIAEGYSVSREKKESFPLTVTSAQKNPTAFYLCASSPQFGVEKLFFGSGTQLSVL.

The J gene is TRBJ2-3, the V gene TRBV27; TRBD2 agrees at 12 bases. The CDR3 sequence is 15 residues long. Germline V CDR1 and CDR2: MNHEY, SMNVEV (reference sequence). Trimming cost V 8 bases and J 3 bases; bases outside gene matches: 6. CDR3 DNA: TGTGCCAGCTCTCTACTAGCGGGAGGTACAGATACGCAGTATTTT. This sequence encodes CASSLLAGGTDTQYF.